Each of the 10 T cell receptor beta chains below was sequenced from the same sample in a study of CD8+ T cells in alopecia areata (dated by TCRdb to the late 2010s). The library came from the immunoSEQ multiplex PCR assay. For TCR sequencing, RNA was extracted from every sample and reverse transcribed into cDNA to serve as template. This is the immuneACCESS table as TCRdb keeps it, with only in-frame sequences that have V and J called. A part of the clones is gone; compared with another copy, unresolved V genes explain less than half, and the rest is unexplained. Within this sample are around 97,000 clones, with roughly half of them counted one time only. 8% to 10% of the sample is taken by the ten largest. Material for sequencing was CD4+ T cells sorted from blood. All receptors come from a human donor in good health.

V gene TRBV2 combines with J gene TRBJ1-5, with 7 bases aligning to TRBD1. This CDR3 has 15 residues. Germline CDR1 SNHLY, CDR2 FYNNEI. V trimming: 7 bases; J trimming: 0 bases; junction bases outside the gene matches: 6. In DNA, the CDR3 is TGTGCCAGCACGGTGGGACAGAGTAGCAATCAGCCCCAGCATTTT. Its translation is CASTVGQSSNQPQHF. The whole variable domain, filled in from reference TRBV2 and TRBJ1-5, reads EPEVTQTPSHQVTQMGQEVILRCVPISNHLYFYWYRQILGQKVEFLVSFYNNEISEKSEIFDDQFSVERPDGSNFTLKIRSTKLEDSAMYFCASTVGQSSNQPQHFGDGTRLSIL.

This chain connects TRBV29-1 to TRBJ1-2; 7 nucleotides match TRBD1. The CDR3 sequence is 13 residues long. CDR1 is SQVTM, CDR2 ANQGSEA, per germline. Trimming cost V 7 bases and J 4 bases; bases outside gene matches: 9. The CDR3 DNA is TGCAGCGACAGCCCGGGACAGAGCTATGGCTACACCTTC. This gives the protein CSDSPGQSYGYTF.

This chain links TRBV2 with TRBJ1-5; 9 nucleotides line up with TRBD1. V lost 6 bases to trimming and J lost 1 base; unmatched junction nucleotides: 13. Germline V gives CDR1 SNHLY, CDR2 FYNNEI. The CDR3 length is 18 residues. CDR3 in amino acids: CASSRGGQGGGSNQPQHF. Here the CDR3 DNA reads TGTGCCAGCAGCAGGGGGGGACAGGGTGGAGGGAGCAATCAGCCCCAGCATTTT. Complete variable domain (other parts from reference TRBV2 and TRBJ1-5): EPEVTQTPSHQVTQMGQEVILRCVPISNHLYFYWYRQILGQKVEFLVSFYNNEISEKSEIFDDQFSVERPDGSNFTLKIRSTKLEDSAMYFCASSRGGQGGGSNQPQHFGDGTRLSIL.

This chain links TRBV15 with TRBJ1-2, with 8 bases that match TRBD1. CDR3 length equals 15 residues. The germline V gene has CDR1 LNHNV and CDR2 YYDKDF (reference sequence). V trimming: 9 bases; J trimming: 7 bases; junction bases outside the gene matches: 16. In DNA form, the CDR3 reads TGTGCCACGGGACAGGTATCAGGGATTCAGAGTGGCTACACCTTC. Residues: CATGQVSGIQSGYTF.

CDR3 sequence (DNA): TGTGCCAGCAGTCCCGGGCTGGGCTACACCTTC. Amino acid sequence: CASSPGLGYTF. The genes are TRBV28 and TRBJ1-2; D call uncertain. From germline, CDR1 is MDHEN and CDR2 SYDVKM. The V gene lost 5 bases and the J gene lost 8 bases, with 9 bases spanning the gap. CDR3 length: 11 amino acids.

The chain combines TRBV29-1 with TRBJ2-1; 11 bases match TRBD1. Germline trimming cut 7 bases from V and 2 bases from J; bases unmatched to any gene: 4. The CDR3 is made up of 14 amino acids. The germline V gene has CDR1 SQVTM and CDR2 ANQGSEA. CDR3 sequence reads: CSAKDRGPYNEQFF. DNA of the CDR3: TGCAGCGCGAAGGACAGGGGGCCCTACAATGAGCAGTTCTTC.

The chain is built from TRBV30 and TRBJ1-5, with D uncertain. The ends were cut back, 5 bases at V and 4 bases at J, with 9 bases in the middle. Germline values: CDR1 GTSNPN, CDR2 SVGIG (reference sequence). The CDR3 has 12 residues. The CDR3 sequence: CAWGEKNQPQHF. CDR3 bases: TGTGCCTGGGGCGAGAAGAATCAGCCCCAGCATTTT.

This clone was recorded many times. The V gene is TRBV11-2, the J gene TRBJ2-4, with D unclear. CDR1 and CDR2 from the germline V gene are SGHAT and FQNNGV. This CDR3 has 12 amino acids. Trimming stripped 5 bases from V and 7 bases from J, with 9 bases between. CDR3 bases: TGTGCCAGCAGCCGTGACCGGAACATTCAGTACTTC. Translation: CASSRDRNIQYF.

This chain joins TRBV6-1 and TRBJ2-3, with 10 bases aligning to TRBD2. V lost 7 bases to trimming and J lost 0 bases; unmatched junction nucleotides: 4. The germline V gene encodes CDR1 MNHNS and CDR2 SASEGT. This CDR3 has 15 residues. This CDR3 is CASTLLAGSTDTQYF. The DNA for the CDR3 is TGTGCCAGCACCTTACTAGCGGGGAGCACAGATACGCAGTATTTT.

This clone was recorded a few times. The V call is TRBV7-2, the J call TRBJ2-5, with 7 positions matching TRBD2. The J segment lost 2 bases and the V segment lost 0 bases, leaving 3 bases of the junction unmatched. Germline assignment: CDR1 SGHTA and CDR2 FQGNSA. The CDR3 has 15 amino acids. The CDR3 loop reads CASSLAGGWQETQYF. For the CDR3, the DNA is TGTGCCAGCAGCTTAGCGGGGGGGTGGCAAGAGACCCAGTACTTC. Together with reference TRBV7-2 and TRBJ2-5, the CDR3 gives the full variable domain: GAGVSQSPSNKVTEKGKDVELRCDPISGHTALYWYRQSLGQGLEFLIYFQGNSAPDKSGLPSDRFSAERTGGSVSTLTIQRTQQEDSAVYLCASSLAGGWQETQYFGPGTRLLVL.